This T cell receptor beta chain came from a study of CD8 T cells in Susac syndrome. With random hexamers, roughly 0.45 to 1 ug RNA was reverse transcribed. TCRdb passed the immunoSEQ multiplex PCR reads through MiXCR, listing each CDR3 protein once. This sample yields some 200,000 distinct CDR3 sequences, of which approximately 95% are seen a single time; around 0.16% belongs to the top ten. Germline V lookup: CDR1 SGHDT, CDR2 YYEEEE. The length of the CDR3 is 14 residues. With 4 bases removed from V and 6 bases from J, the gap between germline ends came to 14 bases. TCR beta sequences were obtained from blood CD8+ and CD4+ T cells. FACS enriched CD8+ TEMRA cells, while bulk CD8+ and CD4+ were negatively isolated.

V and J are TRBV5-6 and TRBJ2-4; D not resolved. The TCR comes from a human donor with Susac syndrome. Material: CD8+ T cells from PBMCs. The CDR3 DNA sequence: TGTGCCAGCAGCAATGGCGGAGCCCCAAACATTCAGTACTTC. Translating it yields CASSNGGAPNIQYF.